This T cell receptor beta chain was identified in a study of technical replicates of blood from a handful of donors. Sequenced by immunoSEQ multiplex PCR; TCRdb stores in-frame clones only, minus some. The sample lists 65,000 to 90,000 clones, 80% to 90% occurring once. Germline CDR1 and CDR2: MNHEY and SVGAGI. Trimming stripped 6 bases from V and 2 bases from J, with 11 bases between. The CDR3 runs 14 residues. The rearrangement links TRBV6-5 to TRBJ1-3; the D gene is possibly TRBD1 (6 bases). Sequenced material: PBMCs. This receptor was identified in a human donor in good health. Some clones in this sample may be carry-over from other donors' samples. Here the CDR3 reads CASSHRVTGNTIYF. Written as DNA, the CDR3 is TGTGCCAGCAGCCACAGGGTTACTGGAAACACCATATATTTT.